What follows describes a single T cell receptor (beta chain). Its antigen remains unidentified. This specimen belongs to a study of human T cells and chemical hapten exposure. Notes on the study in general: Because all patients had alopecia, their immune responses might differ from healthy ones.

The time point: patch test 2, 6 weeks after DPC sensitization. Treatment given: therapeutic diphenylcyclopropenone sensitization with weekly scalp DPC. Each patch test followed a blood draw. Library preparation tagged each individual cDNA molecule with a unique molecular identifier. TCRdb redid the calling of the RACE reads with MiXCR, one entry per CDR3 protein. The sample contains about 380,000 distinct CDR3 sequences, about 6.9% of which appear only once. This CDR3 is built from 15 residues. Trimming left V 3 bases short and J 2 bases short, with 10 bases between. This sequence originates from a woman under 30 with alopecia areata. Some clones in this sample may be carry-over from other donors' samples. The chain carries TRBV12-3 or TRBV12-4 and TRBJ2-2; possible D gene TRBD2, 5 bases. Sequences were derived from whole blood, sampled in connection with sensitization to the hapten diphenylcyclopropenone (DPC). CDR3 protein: CASSFSLANTGELFF. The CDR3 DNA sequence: TGTGCCAGCAGTTTTTCCCTAGCAAACACCGGGGAGCTGTTTTTT.